These T cell receptor beta chains were read from a single sample in a study of shared clonotypes between healthy human individuals. The repertoire was sequenced with immunoSEQ multiplex PCR; TCRdb's copy has only in-frame clones and lacks some. The sample has roughly 2,500,000 clones, approximately 93% seen once. The source material was naive CD4+ T cells from PBMCs. The receptors come from a man in his late teens or twenties in good health. Some clones in this sample may be carry-over from other donors' samples. The CDR3 runs from the conserved cysteine through the conserved F or W. The D gene is left open where the match is weak. Rows give clone size only sometimes, using once, few, many, or a class for an expanded clone.

D gene: .
J gene: TRBJ2-3
clone size: .
CDR3 length: 14
V gene: TRBV19
CDR3 protein: CASTRGDTTDTQYF
CDR3 DNA: TGTGCCAGTACCCGAGGGGACACCACAGATACGCAGTATTTT

D gene: .
J gene: TRBJ1-2
clone size: .
CDR3 length: 15
V gene: TRBV28
CDR3 protein: CASLTTGAANYGYTF
CDR3 DNA: TGTGCCAGCCTCACCACGGGGGCGGCTAACTATGGCTACACCTTC

D gene: .
J gene: TRBJ2-1
clone size: .
CDR3 length: 16
V gene: TRBV25-1
CDR3 protein: CASSAQGGGSYNEQFF
CDR3 DNA: TGTGCCAGCAGTGCCCAGGGGGGCGGATCCTACAATGAGCAGTTCTTC

D gene: .
J gene: TRBJ1-1
clone size: .
CDR3 length: 13
V gene: TRBV4-1
CDR3 protein: CASSQDQGREAFF
CDR3 DNA: TGCGCCAGCAGCCAAGACCAAGGACGGGAAGCTTTCTTT

D gene: .
J gene: TRBJ2-5
clone size: few
CDR3 length: 13
V gene: TRBV5-1
CDR3 protein: CASSLAVQETQYF
CDR3 DNA: TGCGCCAGCAGCTTGGCAGTTCAAGAGACCCAGTACTTC

D gene: .
J gene: TRBJ1-5
clone size: .
CDR3 length: 15
V gene: TRBV18
CDR3 protein: CASSPGGALNQPQHF
CDR3 DNA: TGTGCCAGCTCACCAGGGGGAGCCCTAAATCAGCCCCAGCATTTT

D gene: .
J gene: TRBJ2-2
clone size: .
CDR3 length: 13
V gene: TRBV2
CDR3 protein: CAQSSTQTGELFF
CDR3 DNA: TGTGCGCAATCGAGTACACAGACCGGGGAGCTGTTTTTT

D gene: TRBD1
J gene: TRBJ1-6
clone size: .
CDR3 length: 15
V gene: TRBV7-9
CDR3 protein: CASSLTTGGGSPLHF
CDR3 DNA: TGTGCCAGCAGCTTAACCACAGGGGGGGGTTCACCCCTCCACTTT

D gene: .
J gene: TRBJ1-1
clone size: .
CDR3 length: 15
V gene: TRBV5-4
CDR3 protein: CASSLGGTANTEAFF
CDR3 DNA: TGTGCCAGCAGCTTGGGGGGGACGGCGAACACTGAAGCTTTCTTT

D gene: .
J gene: TRBJ2-2
clone size: .
CDR3 length: 16
V gene: TRBV9
CDR3 protein: CASSPRVTPNTGELFF
CDR3 DNA: TGTGCCAGCAGCCCTCGCGTAACGCCGAACACCGGGGAGCTGTTTTTT

D gene: TRBD1
J gene: TRBJ2-7
clone size: .
CDR3 length: 16
V gene: TRBV28
CDR3 protein: CASSAATGGRYYEQYF
CDR3 DNA: TGTGCCAGCAGTGCCGCGACAGGGGGCAGATACTACGAGCAGTACTTC

D gene: .
J gene: TRBJ2-5
clone size: .
CDR3 length: 16
V gene: TRBV5-1
CDR3 protein: CASSLGAGQKGETQYF
CDR3 DNA: TGCGCCAGCAGCTTGGGGGCCGGCCAAAAAGGGGAGACCCAGTACTTC

D gene: TRBD2
J gene: TRBJ2-4
clone size: .
CDR3 length: 15
V gene: TRBV15
CDR3 protein: CATAGGNGVKNIQYF
CDR3 DNA: TGTGCCACCGCCGGGGGGAACGGCGTCAAAAACATTCAGTACTTC

D gene: TRBD2
J gene: TRBJ2-1
clone size: .
CDR3 length: 16
V gene: TRBV5-6
CDR3 protein: CASSLLKAGGNNEQFF
CDR3 DNA: TGTGCCAGCAGCTTACTTAAAGCGGGAGGGAACAATGAGCAGTTCTTC

D gene: .
J gene: TRBJ2-3
clone size: .
CDR3 length: 12
V gene: TRBV25-1
CDR3 protein: CASSGSEDTQYF
CDR3 DNA: TGTGCCAGCAGTGGTTCAGAGGATACGCAGTATTTT

D gene: .
J gene: TRBJ2-2
clone size: .
CDR3 length: 15
V gene: TRBV7-6
CDR3 protein: CASSLLIHGTGELFF
CDR3 DNA: TGTGCCAGCAGCTTATTGATCCACGGTACCGGGGAGCTGTTTTTT

D gene: .
J gene: TRBJ2-2
clone size: .
CDR3 length: 16
V gene: TRBV7-6
CDR3 protein: CASSPQNSLNTGELFF
CDR3 DNA: TGTGCCAGCAGCCCCCAAAATAGCCTGAACACCGGGGAGCTGTTTTTT

D gene: TRBD1
J gene: TRBJ1-5
clone size: few
CDR3 length: 16
V gene: TRBV19
CDR3 protein: CASSNPGQGSDQPQHF
CDR3 DNA: TGTGCCAGTAGTAACCCGGGACAGGGCTCCGATCAGCCCCAGCATTTT

D gene: .
J gene: TRBJ2-7
clone size: .
CDR3 length: 13
V gene: TRBV27
CDR3 protein: CASSSFISYEQYF
CDR3 DNA: TGTGCCAGCAGTTCTTTCATTTCCTACGAGCAGTACTTC

D gene: .
J gene: TRBJ2-7
clone size: once
CDR3 length: 15
V gene: TRBV21-1
CDR3 protein: CASSRQATRAYEQYF
CDR3 DNA: TGTGCCAGCAGCCGACAAGCTACGCGGGCCTACGAGCAGTACTTC

D gene: .
J gene: TRBJ2-1
clone size: .
CDR3 length: 14
V gene: TRBV5-1
CDR3 protein: CASSLRGLPGEQFF
CDR3 DNA: TGCGCCAGCAGCTTAAGGGGTCTCCCAGGTGAGCAGTTCTTC

D gene: .
J gene: TRBJ1-2
clone size: .
CDR3 length: 14
V gene: TRBV28
CDR3 protein: CASSLVVDLRGYTF
CDR3 DNA: TGTGCCAGCAGTTTAGTTGTAGATCTGAGGGGCTACACCTTC